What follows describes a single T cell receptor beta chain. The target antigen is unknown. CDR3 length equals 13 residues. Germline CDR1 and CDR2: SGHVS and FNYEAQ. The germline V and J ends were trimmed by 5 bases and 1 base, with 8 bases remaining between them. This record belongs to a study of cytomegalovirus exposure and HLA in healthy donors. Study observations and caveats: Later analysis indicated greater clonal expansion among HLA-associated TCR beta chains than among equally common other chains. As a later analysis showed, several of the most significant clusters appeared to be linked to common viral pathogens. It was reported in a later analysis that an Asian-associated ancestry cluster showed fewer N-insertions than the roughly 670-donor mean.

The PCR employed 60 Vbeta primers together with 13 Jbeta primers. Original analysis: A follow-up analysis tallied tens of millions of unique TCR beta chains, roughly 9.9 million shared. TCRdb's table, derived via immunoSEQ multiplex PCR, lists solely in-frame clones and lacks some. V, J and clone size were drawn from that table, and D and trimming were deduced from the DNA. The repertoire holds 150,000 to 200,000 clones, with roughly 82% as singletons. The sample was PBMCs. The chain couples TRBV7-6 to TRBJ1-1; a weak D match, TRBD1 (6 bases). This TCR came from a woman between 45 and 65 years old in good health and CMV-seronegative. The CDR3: CASSQTGNTEAFF. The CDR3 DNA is TGTGCCAGCAGCCAGACAGGGAACACTGAAGCTTTCTTT.